What follows are 20 T cell receptor beta chains derived from one specimen sequenced in a study of molecular identifiers for immune sequencing clone quantification (dated by TCRdb to 2016 to 2019). The library was built by means of PCR. Sequencing took place on a NextSeq 500. TCRdb redid the processing of the public reads, applying fastp at Q25 and MiXCR, and retained in-frame beta chains. Rows matching on CDR3 protein sequence are summarized as one entry with the most common DNA and genes. The table for this sample lists roughly 320,000 distinct CDR3 sequences; roughly 24% of them were counted only once. Jointly, the top ten make up around 0.76% of the sample. The sequencing sample was made of naive CD8+ T cells from blood, with Jurkat cell RNA spiked in. The label giving this sample's cell subset or site can be read as: FACS-sorted CD8+CD4-CCR7+CD45RA+ naive T cells. The receptors were sampled from a human donor in good health. Some libraries in this study had Jurkat cell RNA spiked in.

Worth noting for this clonotype: It may be a read error: a sequence one base away is much more abundant. The chain couples TRBV29-1 to TRBJ2-3, with D maybe TRBD2 (5 bases). CDR1 is SQVTM, CDR2 ANQGSEA, per germline. This CDR3 has 13 amino acids. The CDR3 reads CSVALASTDTQCF. CDR3 sequence (DNA): TGCAGCGTTGCGTTAGCGAGCACAGATACGCAGTGTTTT.

This clonotype was counted a few times. The chain joins TRBV27 to TRBJ2-3, with a weak D call TRBD2 (6 bases). V was pared by 4 bases and J by 1 base, with 18 bases between. CDR3 length: 17 residues. Germline CDR1 and CDR2: MNHEY and SMNVEV (reference sequence). The CDR3 DNA is TGTGCCAGCAGTTCACTCCGGGGGACCCTAGGCACAGATACGCAGTATTTT. This gives the protein CASSSLRGTLGTDTQYF.

Notes on this clonotype: One end of the junction varies from germline; a read error may be responsible. The chain carries TRBV5-6 and TRBJ1-1; D is ambiguous. The CDR3 sequence is 11 residues long. Germline V gene lookup returns CDR1 SGHDT and CDR2 YYEEEE. The CDR3, as DNA: TGTGCCAGCAGCTTGTCGACCGAAGCTATCTTT. Translated, it gives CASSLSTEAIF.

The rearrangement uses TRBV6-2 or TRBV6-3 and TRBJ2-7; TRBD1 matches at 9 bases. Germline V CDR1 and CDR2: MNHEY, SVGEGT. The V gene end was trimmed by 0 bases and the J gene end by 6 bases; junction bases not matched to a gene: 9. CDR3 length equals 16 residues. CDR3 sequence reads: CASSYSPGTGRREQYF. The CDR3 nucleotides are TGTGCCAGCAGTTACTCGCCCGGGACAGGGAGGCGCGAGCAGTACTTC.

On this clonotype itself: It may be a read error: a sequence one base away is much more abundant. This rearrangement joins TRBV14 to TRBJ2-2; D gene uncertain. Germline V gene lookup returns CDR1 SGHDN and CDR2 FVKESK. The CDR3 spans 15 residues. CDR3 DNA: TGTACCAGCAGCCAAGAAGGCCTTAACACCGGGGAGCTGTTTTTT. Residues: CTSSQEGLNTGELFF.

This clonotype was seen at least ten times. The V call is TRBV6-2 or TRBV6-3, the J call TRBJ2-3, with D unresolved. The V end was cut by 1 base, the J end by 5 bases, with 4 bases between. Germline V gene data show CDR1 as MNHEY and CDR2 as SVGEGT. There are 12 residues in the CDR3. CDR3 in amino acids: CASSYWRDTQYF. CDR3 sequence (DNA): TGTGCCAGCAGTTACTGGAGAGATACGCAGTATTTT.

To note about this clonotype: This may stem from a read error, because a much larger clone lies one nucleotide away. Because the CDR3 is missing its conserved closing phenylalanine or tryptophan, this is likely a read error. CDR3 nucleotide sequence: TGCAGCGTTGAAGCACCGGGACCCTACGAGCAGTACTCC. It specifies CSVEAPGPYEQYS. V usage is TRBV29-1 and J usage is TRBJ2-7; either TRBD1 or TRBD2 may supply D (5 bases each). The CDR3 has 13 residues. The germline gives CDR1 SQVTM, CDR2 ANQGSEA. The V end lost 1 base, the J end lost 2 bases, and 9 bases lay between the germline ends.

The V gene is TRBV11-2, the J gene TRBJ1-5, with TRBD1 identical over 8 bases. V lost 4 bases to trimming and J lost 4 bases; unmatched junction nucleotides: 6. Germline V CDR1 and CDR2: SGHAT, FQNNGV. This CDR3 is 15 amino acids long. The CDR3: CASSYGTGLNQPQHF. In DNA form, the CDR3 reads TGTGCCAGCAGCTACGGGACAGGACTTAATCAGCCCCAGCATTTT.

The chain has TRBV14 and TRBJ2-7, with D unclear. Looked up from germline, CDR1 is SGHDN and CDR2 is FVKESK. CDR3 length equals 13 residues. V was pared by 0 bases and J by 5 bases, with 8 bases between. As DNA, the CDR3 is TGTGCCAGCAGCCAAGATTCCACAGACGAGCAGTACTTC. This codes for CASSQDSTDEQYF.

The chain uses TRBV13 and TRBJ2-7; the D is unclear. The CDR3 has 13 amino acids. Germline values: CDR1 PRHDT, CDR2 FYEKMQ (reference sequence). The V gene lost 5 bases and the J gene lost 2 bases, with 10 bases spanning the gap. In nucleotides, the CDR3 is TGTGCCAGCAGCAGTATGGTTGCCTACGAGCAGTACTTC. It yields the protein CASSSMVAYEQYF.

The chain has TRBV4-3 and TRBJ2-7; tentatively, D is TRBD2 (5 bases). This CDR3 is built from 16 residues. CDR1 is LGHNA and CDR2 is YSLEER in the germline V gene. Trimming removed 0 bases from V and 7 bases from J, with 19 bases in between. Here the CDR3 reads CASSQDRIGSGGEQYF. The CDR3, as DNA: TGCGCCAGCAGCCAAGATCGGATAGGGTCCGGAGGAGAGCAGTACTTC.

Here the CDR3 reads CASSLAPGPTGEAFF. The CDR3 DNA follows: TGTGCCAGCAGTTTAGCTCCGGGACCAACGGGTGAAGCTTTCTTT. The chain is built from TRBV28 and TRBJ1-1; possibly TRBD1 for D (5 bases). Germline CDR1 and CDR2: MDHEN and SYDVKM. Trimming removed 2 bases at V and 7 bases at J, with 17 bases between. The CDR3 sequence is 15 residues long.

This clonotype showed up just a few times. The V gene is TRBV23-1, the J gene TRBJ1-5, with D hard to call. TRBV23-1 is identified as an open reading frame with a role that is uncertain. V was clipped by 0 bases and J by 0 bases, with 12 bases between them. The length of the CDR3 is 17 residues. The CDR3 DNA reads TGCGCCAGCAGTCAATCGGCCACCCCCGTTAGCAATCAGCCCCAGCATTTT. This encodes CASSQSATPVSNQPQHF.

This clonotype was recorded many times. The chain links TRBV12-3 or TRBV12-4 to TRBJ2-5, with no clear D. The CDR3 is made up of 17 amino acids. V was cut by 2 bases and J by 0 bases, with 16 bases left in between. Here the CDR3 reads CASSLRLVSINQETQYF. The CDR3 DNA follows: TGTGCCAGCAGTTTACGTCTGGTGTCAATCAACCAAGAGACCCAGTACTTC.

This clonotype was recorded many times. The chain joins TRBV12-3 or TRBV12-4 to TRBJ1-5; D possibly corresponds to TRBD1 (5 bases). The CDR3 extends over 14 amino acids. V lost 7 bases and J 1 base, leaving 11 bases between the germline ends. The CDR3 reads CASTEGLSNQPQHF. The DNA for the CDR3 is TGTGCCAGCACCGAGGGACTGAGCAATCAGCCCCAGCATTTT.

The sample holds many counts of this clonotype. The J gene is TRBJ2-6, the V gene TRBV28, with a weak D call TRBD1 (6 bases). The CDR3 contains 17 residues. Trimming cost V 4 bases and J 0 bases, with 13 bases left between them. In germline, CDR1 is MDHEN, CDR2 SYDVKM. The CDR3 DNA reads TGTGCCAGCAGTTCCCGACAGGTTCACTCTGGGGCCAACGTCCTGACTTTC. It is translated as CASSSRQVHSGANVLTF.

This clonotype has just a few counts. The gene calls are TRBV7-2 and TRBJ2-1, with TRBD2 identical over 10 bases. CDR1 and CDR2 (germline): SGHTA, FQGNSA. The CDR3 is made up of 17 amino acids. J gave up 0 bases and V 2 bases, and 4 bases lay outside the gene matches. CDR3 DNA: TGTGCCAGCAGCTTAATCGAGCGGGAGGGCTCCTACAATGAGCAGTTCTTC. Translating gives CASSLIEREGSYNEQFF. The whole variable domain, remainder taken from reference TRBV7-2 and TRBJ2-1, is GAGVSQSPSNKVTEKGKDVELRCDPISGHTALYWYRQSLGQGLEFLIYFQGNSAPDKSGLPSDRFSAERTGGSVSTLTIQRTQQEDSAVYLCASSLIEREGSYNEQFFGPGTRLTVL.

This clonotype was observed once. Since the CDR3 does not end with the conserved phenylalanine or tryptophan, this likely comes from a read error. V and J are TRBV4-3 and TRBJ1-5; 8 bases are a match to TRBD1. Germline V gene lookup returns CDR1 LGHNA and CDR2 YSLEER. This CDR3 is built from 15 residues. Germline trimming cut 1 base from V and 7 bases from J; bases unmatched to any gene: 6. CDR3 protein: CASSQGRGQGQPQHL. The CDR3 DNA reads as TGCGCCAGCAGCCAAGGTCGAGGACAGGGCCAGCCCCAGCATCTT.

This clonotype was found many times. The gene calls are TRBV7-9 and TRBJ2-2; D uncertain. V was pared by 1 base and J by 6 bases, with 6 bases between. The CDR3 spans 13 residues. Germline V gene data show CDR1 as SEHNR and CDR2 as FQNEAQ (reference sequence). The CDR3 protein is CASSLGSSGELFF. The CDR3 coding sequence is TGTGCCAGCAGCTTAGGGAGCTCCGGGGAGCTGTTTTTT.

The sample holds a few counts of this clonotype. The gene calls are TRBV7-9 and TRBJ2-1, with 9 bases fitting TRBD2. This CDR3 is 12 amino acids long. CDR1 is SEHNR and CDR2 is FQNEAQ in the germline V gene (reference sequence). The V and J ends lost 5 bases and 9 bases, in that order; junction bases with no gene match: 2. The CDR3 DNA sequence: TGTGCCAGCAGCCCTAGCGGGATTGAGCAGTTCTTC. It specifies CASSPSGIEQFF.